The sequence of this T cell receptor (beta chain) was determined in a study of shared clonotypes between healthy human individuals. Turning to this clone: This specimen includes other DNA sequences encoding the same CDR3.

CDR1 and CDR2 from the germline V gene are SGHRS and YFSETQ. The CDR3 is made up of 16 amino acids. With V trimmed by 4 bases and J by 1 base, 3 bases remained unmatched. Some clones are missing from TCRdb's copy, which holds only in-frame ones; the method was immunoSEQ multiplex PCR. The sample consists of 2 million to 2.5 million clones, more than 90% of them appearing once. The chain employs TRBV5-1 and TRBJ2-2; TRBD2 matches at 11 bases. The clonotype was recovered from a man younger than 35 in good health. Sequenced: naive CD4+ T cells sorted from blood. Documented subset: CD45RA+ positively selected. CDR3 in amino acids: CASSLLAGGNTGELFF. CDR3 bases: TGCGCCAGCAGCCTCCTAGCGGGAGGGAACACCGGGGAGCTGTTTTTT.